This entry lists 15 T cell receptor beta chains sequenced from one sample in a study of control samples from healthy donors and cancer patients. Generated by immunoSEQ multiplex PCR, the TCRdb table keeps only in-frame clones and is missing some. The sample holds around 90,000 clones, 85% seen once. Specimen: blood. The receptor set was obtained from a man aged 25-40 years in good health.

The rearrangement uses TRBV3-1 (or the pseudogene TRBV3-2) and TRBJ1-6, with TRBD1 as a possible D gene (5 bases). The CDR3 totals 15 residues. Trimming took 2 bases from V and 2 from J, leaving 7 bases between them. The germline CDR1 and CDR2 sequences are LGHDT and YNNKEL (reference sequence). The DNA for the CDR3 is TGTGCCAGCAGCCAACGGGGGACCTATAATTCACCCCTCCACTTT. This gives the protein CASSQRGTYNSPLHF.

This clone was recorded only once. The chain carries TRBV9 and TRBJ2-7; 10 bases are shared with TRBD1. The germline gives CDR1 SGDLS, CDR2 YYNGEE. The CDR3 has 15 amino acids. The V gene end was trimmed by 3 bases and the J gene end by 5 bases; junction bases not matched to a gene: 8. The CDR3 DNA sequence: TGTGCCAGCAGCGCTGGGGGACAGGGGTACCACGAGCAGTACTTC. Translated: CASSAGGQGYHEQYF.

CDR3 residues: CASSWAKGTYQETQYF. In nucleotides, the CDR3 is TGCGCCAGCAGCTGGGCAAAAGGGACTTACCAAGAGACCCAGTACTTC. The chain recombines TRBV5-1 with TRBJ2-5, with D possibly matching TRBD2 (6 bases). The CDR3 loop spans 16 amino acids. CDR1 is SGHRS and CDR2 is YFSETQ in the germline V gene. Deletions cut 3 bases from V and 0 bases from J, with 15 bases between.

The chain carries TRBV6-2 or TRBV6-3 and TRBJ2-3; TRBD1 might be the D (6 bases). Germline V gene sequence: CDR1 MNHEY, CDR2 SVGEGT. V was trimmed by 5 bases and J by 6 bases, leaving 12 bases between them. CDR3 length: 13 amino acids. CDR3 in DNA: TGTGCCAGCAGTCCCTACAGGGAGGATACGCAGTATTTT. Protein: CASSPYREDTQYF.

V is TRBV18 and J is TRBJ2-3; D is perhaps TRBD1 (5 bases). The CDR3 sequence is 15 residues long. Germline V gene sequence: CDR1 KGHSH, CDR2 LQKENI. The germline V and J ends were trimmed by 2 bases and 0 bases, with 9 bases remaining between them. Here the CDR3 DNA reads TGTGCCAGCTCACCAAGGGGAATCAGCACAGATACGCAGTATTTT. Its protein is CASSPRGISTDTQYF.

As DNA, the CDR3 is TGTGCCAGCAGTTCTGTAGCGGGGGGCTTGCAGCAGTTCTTC. This gives the protein CASSSVAGGLQQFF. The genes are TRBV6-5 and TRBJ2-1, with TRBD2 matching 10 bases. Unmatched junction bases numbered 8, after V lost 4 bases and J lost 11 bases. The CDR3 contains 14 residues. CDR1 and CDR2 (germline): MNHEY, SVGAGI.

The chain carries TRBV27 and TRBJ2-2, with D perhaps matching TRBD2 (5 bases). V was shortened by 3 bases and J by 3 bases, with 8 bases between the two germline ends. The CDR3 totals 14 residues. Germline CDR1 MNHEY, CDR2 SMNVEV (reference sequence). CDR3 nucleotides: TGTGCCAGCAGTTTTGGACTCTACACCGGGGAGCTGTTTTTT. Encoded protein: CASSFGLYTGELFF.

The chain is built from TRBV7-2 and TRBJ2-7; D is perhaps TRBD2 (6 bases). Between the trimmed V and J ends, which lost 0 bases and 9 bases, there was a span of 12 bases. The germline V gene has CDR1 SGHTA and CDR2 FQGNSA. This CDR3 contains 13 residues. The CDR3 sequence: CASSLALGGGQYF. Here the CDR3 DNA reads TGTGCCAGCAGCTTAGCCCTCGGGGGAGGGCAGTACTTC.

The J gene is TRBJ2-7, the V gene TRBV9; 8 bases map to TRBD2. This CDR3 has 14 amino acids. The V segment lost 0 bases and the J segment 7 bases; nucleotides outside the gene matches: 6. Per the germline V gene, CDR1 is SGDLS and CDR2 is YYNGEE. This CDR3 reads CASSVAAGGGEQYF. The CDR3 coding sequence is TGTGCCAGCAGCGTAGCTGCGGGGGGAGGGGAGCAGTACTTC.

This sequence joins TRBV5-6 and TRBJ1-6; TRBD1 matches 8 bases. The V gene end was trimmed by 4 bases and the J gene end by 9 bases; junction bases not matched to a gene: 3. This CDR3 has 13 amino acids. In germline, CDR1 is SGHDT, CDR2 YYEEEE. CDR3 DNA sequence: TGTGCCAGCAGCCAGGACAGGGCTTCACCCCTCCACTTT. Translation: CASSQDRASPLHF.

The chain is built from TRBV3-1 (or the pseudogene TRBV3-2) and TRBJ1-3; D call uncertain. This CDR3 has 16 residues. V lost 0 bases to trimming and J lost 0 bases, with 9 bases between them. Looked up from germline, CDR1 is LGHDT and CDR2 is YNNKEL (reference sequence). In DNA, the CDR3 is TGTGCCAGCAGCCAAGATCCGGGCCACTCTGGAAACACCATATATTTT. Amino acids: CASSQDPGHSGNTIYF.

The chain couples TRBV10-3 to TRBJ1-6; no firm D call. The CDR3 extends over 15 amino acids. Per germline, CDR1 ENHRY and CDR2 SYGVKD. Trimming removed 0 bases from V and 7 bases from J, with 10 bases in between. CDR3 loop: CAISESIVLNSPLHF. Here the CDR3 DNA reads TGTGCCATCAGTGAGTCTATAGTACTGAATTCACCCCTCCACTTT.

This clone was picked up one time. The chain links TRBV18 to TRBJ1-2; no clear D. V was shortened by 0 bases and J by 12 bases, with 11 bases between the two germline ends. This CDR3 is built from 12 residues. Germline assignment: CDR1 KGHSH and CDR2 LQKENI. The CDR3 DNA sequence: TGTGCCAGCTCACCACCGGGCAGGTCACACACCTTC. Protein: CASSPPGRSHTF.

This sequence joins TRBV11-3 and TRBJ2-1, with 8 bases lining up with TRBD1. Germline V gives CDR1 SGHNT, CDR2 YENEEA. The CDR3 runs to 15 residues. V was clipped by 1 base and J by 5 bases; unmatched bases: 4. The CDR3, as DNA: TGTGCCAGCAGCTTAGGGGACAGGAGTCACAATGAGCAGTTCTTC. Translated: CASSLGDRSHNEQFF.

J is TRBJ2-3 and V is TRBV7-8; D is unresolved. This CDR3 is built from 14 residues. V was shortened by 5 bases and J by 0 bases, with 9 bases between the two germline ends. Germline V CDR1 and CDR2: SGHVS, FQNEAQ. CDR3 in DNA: TGTGCCAGCAGCCCCCTGTCTAGCACAGATACGCAGTATTTT. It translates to CASSPLSSTDTQYF.